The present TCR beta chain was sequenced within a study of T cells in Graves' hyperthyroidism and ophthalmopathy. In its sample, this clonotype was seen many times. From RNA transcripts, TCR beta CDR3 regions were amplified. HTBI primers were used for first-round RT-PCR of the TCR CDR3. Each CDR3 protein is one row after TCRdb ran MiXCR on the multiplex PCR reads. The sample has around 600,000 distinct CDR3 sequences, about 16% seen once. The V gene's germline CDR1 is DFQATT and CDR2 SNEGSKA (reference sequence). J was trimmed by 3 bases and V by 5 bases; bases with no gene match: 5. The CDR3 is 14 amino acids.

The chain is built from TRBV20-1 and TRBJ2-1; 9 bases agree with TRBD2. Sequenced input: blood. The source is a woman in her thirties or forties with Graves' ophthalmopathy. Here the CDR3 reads CSASAGGVYNEQFF. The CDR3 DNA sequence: TGCAGTGCTTCAGCGGGAGGAGTCTACAATGAGCAGTTCTTC.